A single sample is the source of the 21 T cell receptor beta chains below, sequenced in a study of cytomegalovirus exposure and HLA in healthy donors. The primer mix had 60 Vbeta and 13 Jbeta primers. Some clones are missing from TCRdb's copy, which holds only in-frame ones; the method was immunoSEQ multiplex PCR. The sample holds around 110,000 clones, about 61% seen once. The sequencing sample was made of PBMCs. The receptors come from a woman aged 25 to 39 in good health and CMV-seronegative.

In its sample, this clone was seen a few times. The rearrangement links TRBV29-1 to TRBJ1-1; D remains ambiguous. V was trimmed by 0 bases and J by 6 bases, leaving 5 bases between them. CDR3 size: 11 residues. CDR1 is SQVTM and CDR2 is ANQGSEA in the germline V gene. The DNA of the CDR3 is TGCAGCGTTGAAGAGAGGGCTGAAGCTTTCTTT. Translating gives CSVEERAEAFF.

On this clone itself: Relative to the germline gene, one junction end is altered; a read error may explain this. J is TRBJ2-5 and V is TRBV5-8, with 10 bases identical to TRBD1. The CDR3 is 16 residues long. Germline V gives CDR1 SGHTS, CDR2 YDEGEE. In nucleotides, the CDR3 is TGTGCCAGCAGCTTCGTGTGGGACAGGGGAGGCGAGACCCGGTACTTC. It is translated as CASSFVWDRGGETRYF.

Only a few counts were recorded for this clone. J is TRBJ2-7 and V is TRBV7-3, with TRBD1 identical over 8 bases. The CDR3 runs 19 residues. With V trimmed by 5 bases and J by 7 bases, 25 bases remained unmatched. CDR1 is SGHTA and CDR2 is FQGTGA in the germline V gene. In DNA, the CDR3 is TGTGCCAGCAGCCTATCCAGGCCCCCCGGGACAGGTTTGGAACTGGAGCAGTACTTC. It yields the protein CASSLSRPPGTGLELEQYF. The whole variable domain, filled in from reference TRBV7-3 and TRBJ2-7, reads GAGVSQTPSNKVTEKGKYVELRCDPISGHTALYWYRQSLGQGPEFLIYFQGTGAADDSGLPNDRFFAVRPEGSVSTLKIQRTERGDSAVYLCASSLSRPPGTGLELEQYFGPGTRLTVT.

This clone appeared a few times. The chain carries TRBV30 and TRBJ2-1; 12 bases are shared with TRBD2. The germline V gene encodes CDR1 GTSNPN and CDR2 SVGIG (reference sequence). V gave up 1 base and J gave up 7 bases; unmatched junction bases: 5. The CDR3 spans 15 residues. This CDR3 is CAWSAGLAGRNEQFF. The DNA for the CDR3 is TGTGCCTGGAGTGCCGGACTAGCGGGGAGAAATGAGCAGTTCTTC.

This clone was seen a few times. This chain links TRBV18 with TRBJ2-7; TRBD2 might be the D (6 bases). This CDR3 has 14 residues. CDR1 and CDR2 (germline): KGHSH, LQKENI. The V end was cut by 4 bases, the J end by 6 bases, with 16 bases between. Here the CDR3 reads CASSLRGTPTEQYF. The DNA for the CDR3 is TGTGCCAGCTCACTGAGAGGGACTCCGACCGAGCAGTACTTC.

This chain joins TRBV7-2 and TRBJ2-1, with D maybe TRBD2 (6 bases). The CDR3 sequence is 14 residues long. The V end was cut by 5 bases, the J end by 4 bases, with 12 bases between. The V gene's germline CDR1 is SGHTA and CDR2 FQGNSA. The CDR3 loop reads CASSRLTSYNEQFF. DNA of the CDR3: TGTGCCAGCAGCCGGTTGACTAGTTACAATGAGCAGTTCTTC.

The chain couples TRBV2 to TRBJ2-1; TRBD2 might be the D (5 bases). The CDR3 extends over 15 amino acids. Germline loops: CDR1 SNHLY, CDR2 FYNNEI. V shed 6 bases and J shed 4 bases, with 16 bases lying between them. This CDR3 is CASSLHQRRYNEQFF. The CDR3 DNA is TGTGCCAGCAGCCTACACCAGCGGAGGTACAATGAGCAGTTCTTC. Based on the CDR3 plus reference TRBV2 and TRBJ2-1, the full variable domain is EPEVTQTPSHQVTQMGQEVILRCVPISNHLYFYWYRQILGQKVEFLVSFYNNEISEKSEIFDDQFSVERPDGSNFTLKIRSTKLEDSAMYFCASSLHQRRYNEQFFGPGTRLTVL.

A word on this clone: Its ends do not fully match the called genes, so a read error is possible. The sample carries other DNA sequences with the same CDR3. This chain connects TRBV7-9 to TRBJ2-2; TRBD2 is a possible D gene (5 bases). Germline V lookup: CDR1 SEHNR, CDR2 FQNEAQ (reference sequence). CDR3 length: 16 residues. The CDR3 loop is CASSFSIPLLTGELFF. The CDR3 coding sequence is TGTGCCAGCAGCTTCTCAATTCCTTTACTAACCGGGGAGCTGTTCTTT.

This clone has just a few counts. CDR3 in amino acids: CASSIRQGGNSPLHF. The CDR3 region has the DNA TGCGCCAGCAGCATAAGACAGGGAGGCAATTCACCCCTCCACTTT. The rearrangement uses TRBV5-1 and TRBJ1-6; 7 bases line up with TRBD1. The CDR3 extends over 15 amino acids. Germline V gives CDR1 SGHRS, CDR2 YFSETQ. The V segment lost 4 bases and the J segment 7 bases; nucleotides outside the gene matches: 8.

This clone showed up just a few times. This chain's CDR3 is CASSQDRGPGNTIYF. In DNA form, the CDR3 reads TGTGCCAGCAGCCAGGACAGGGGGCCTGGAAACACCATATATTTT. V is TRBV4-2 and J is TRBJ1-3; TRBD1 agrees at 11 bases. Germline CDR1 LGHNA, CDR2 YNFKEQ. The V gene end was trimmed by 3 bases and the J gene end by 2 bases; junction bases not matched to a gene: 0. The CDR3 runs to 15 residues.

The chain combines TRBV5-1 with TRBJ1-2; 8 nucleotides align to TRBD1. The CDR3 length is 15 residues. The trim removed 0 bases at V and 6 bases at J, leaving 7 bases unmatched. Germline V gene sequence: CDR1 SGHRS, CDR2 YFSETQ. This chain's CDR3 is CASSLAGTGFDGYTF. The CDR3 coding sequence is TGCGCCAGCAGCTTGGCCGGGACAGGTTTCGATGGCTACACCTTC.

The table lists this clone with a few counts. This chain uses TRBV2 with TRBJ2-3, with 9 bases lining up with TRBD2. The CDR3 loop spans 15 amino acids. CDR1 SNHLY and CDR2 FYNNEI come from the germline V gene. J was trimmed by 2 bases and V by 6 bases; bases with no gene match: 6. CDR3: CASSQGGLATDTQYF. The CDR3 bases are TGTGCCAGCAGCCAAGGGGGACTAGCCACAGATACGCAGTATTTT.

The V gene is TRBV19, the J gene TRBJ2-5, with 8 bases lining up with TRBD1. Germline CDR1 and CDR2: LNHDA and SQIVND (reference sequence). This CDR3 has 13 amino acids. The trim removed 6 bases at V and 3 bases at J, leaving 3 bases unmatched. CDR3 bases: TGTGCCAGTAGCTTGGACAGGGAAGAGACCCAGTACTTC. This sequence encodes CASSLDREETQYF.

Concerning this clone: Germline is not matched at one junction end, which may reflect a read error. The V gene is TRBV29-1, the J gene TRBJ2-7; TRBD2 matches 7 bases. Germline V gives CDR1 SQVTM, CDR2 ANQGSEA. This CDR3 is built from 13 residues. Written as DNA, the CDR3 is TGCAGCGTTGAAGTGGCTGGGGCGGGAGCCACTTTCTTC. Its translation: CSVEVAGAGATFF.

This rearrangement joins TRBV5-1 to TRBJ2-6, with 9 positions matching TRBD1. V dropped 9 bases and J dropped 0; count of bases not matched to a gene: 4. The CDR3 sequence is 15 residues long. Per the germline V gene, CDR1 is SGHRS and CDR2 is YFSETQ. CDR3 protein: CATTGGSSGANVLTF. The CDR3 bases are TGCGCCACCACAGGGGGCTCCTCTGGGGCCAACGTCCTGACTTTC.

The chain uses TRBV7-6 and TRBJ1-4; TRBD1 aligns across 7 bases. V was pared by 5 bases and J by 8 bases, with 11 bases of the junction left unmatched. CDR3 length equals 15 residues. Germline CDR1 SGHVS, CDR2 FNYEAQ. CDR3 protein: CASSVRQGDREKLFF. The DNA of the CDR3 is TGTGCCAGCAGCGTTCGACAGGGCGATCGGGAAAAACTGTTTTTT. The full variable domain, with the rest looked up from reference TRBV7-6 and TRBJ1-4, is GAGVSQSPRYKVTKRGQDVALRCDPISGHVSLYWYRQALGQGPEFLTYFNYEAQQDKSGLPNDRFSAERPEGSISTLTIQRTEQRDSAMYRCASSVRQGDREKLFFGSGTQLSVL.

Here the CDR3 DNA reads TGTGCCAGCGGGACTAGCGGGAGGGCCTGGTCCTACGAGCAGTACTTC. Protein: CASGTSGRAWSYEQYF. The chain employs TRBV6-4 and TRBJ2-7; 16 bases are a match to TRBD2. This CDR3 spans 16 amino acids. Germline CDR1 MRHNA, CDR2 SNTAGT. Trimming cost V 8 bases and J 1 base; bases outside gene matches: 5.

The chain couples TRBV9 to TRBJ1-3; 8 bases line up with TRBD1. The V gene end was trimmed by 3 bases and the J gene end by 2 bases; junction bases not matched to a gene: 4. Per germline, CDR1 SGDLS and CDR2 YYNGEE. This CDR3 region has 15 residues. The CDR3: CASSDATGAGNTIYF. CDR3 sequence (DNA): TGTGCCAGCAGCGACGCGACAGGGGCTGGAAACACCATATATTTT.

This clone has just one count. The CDR3 loop reads CASSSTGNSYEQYF. Here the CDR3 DNA reads TGTGCCAGTAGCTCGACAGGCAACTCCTACGAGCAGTACTTC. This rearrangement joins TRBV19 to TRBJ2-7; perhaps TRBD1 as D (6 bases). The V and J ends lost 6 bases and 0 bases respectively, with 12 bases between them. From germline, CDR1 is LNHDA and CDR2 SQIVND (reference sequence). CDR3 size: 14 residues.

The chain links TRBV28 to TRBJ2-7, with 16 bases that match TRBD2. The CDR3 totals 16 residues. Germline V gives CDR1 MDHEN, CDR2 SYDVKM. The V segment lost 8 bases and the J segment 2 bases; nucleotides outside the gene matches: 6. The DNA of the CDR3 is TGTGCCAGCCTTGGGACTAGCGGGAGGGATACCTACGAGCAGTACTTC. Encoded protein: CASLGTSGRDTYEQYF. Full variable domain (remainder filled in from reference TRBV28 and TRBJ2-7): DVKVTQSSRYLVKRTGEKVFLECVQDMDHENMFWYRQDPGLGLRLIYFSYDVKMKEKGDIPEGYSVSREKKERFSLILESASTNQTSMYLCASLGTSGRDTYEQYFGPGTRLTVT.

This chain connects TRBV4-3 to TRBJ2-1, with 8 bases lining up with TRBD2. Losses at the gene ends were 0 bases for V and 7 bases for J; bases not matched to a gene: 5. CDR1 is LGHNA, CDR2 YSLEER, per germline. The CDR3 runs 15 residues. CDR3 DNA: TGCGCCAGCAGCCAAGACAGCGGGAGAATGAATGAGCAGTTCTTC. Protein sequence: CASSQDSGRMNEQFF.